A selection of T cell receptor beta chains follows, all from one sample in a study of blood T cell repertoires in COVID-19. TCRdb keeps only in-frame clones here, not all; method: immunoSEQ multiplex PCR. The data show around 220,000 clones, roughly 80% seen once. Sequenced: peripheral blood. These receptors were taken from a woman of 80 years or more with COVID-19, enrolled during active disease. Both conserved end residues are part of each CDR3. D genes are given only for firm matches.

TRBV24-1 NA CATSDARGSGNEQFF
TRBV20-1 NA CSAPTRDTQYF
TRBV7-8 NA CASSLTGAEHYEQYF
TRBV29-1 NA CSVGPDRDSSEFF
TRBV5-1 TRBD2 CASTETSGGANEQFF
TRBV6-5 TRBD2 CASSYGAGEGYEQYF
TRBV7-2 TRBD1 CASNLGRGRDYGYTF
TRBV7-9 TRBD2 CATLSGTSYNEQFF
TRBV5-1 NA CASSLVAGEYAHSPLHF
TRBV5-4 NA CASSPPGRSNTGELFF
TRBV5-1 NA CASSFAVQETQYF
TRBV5-1 TRBD1 CASSSGGTGWYEQYF
TRBV2 NA CASAYQGSSTDTQYF
TRBV9 NA CASSVGREAGNTIYF
TRBV29-1 NA CSVEDRGGDLQLF
TRBV10-3 TRBD2 CAISEPTSGVGQETQYF
TRBV3-1/TRBV3-2 TRBD1 CASSQGTGERETQYF
TRBV19 TRBD1 CASSINGRTGAYGYTF
TRBV5-1 NA CASSLPQGSMTDTQYF
TRBV9 NA CASSPNWGGENTIYF
TRBV10-2 NA CASSEALGYGYTF
TRBV15 NA CATSRDTGGSYGYTF
TRBV19 NA CASQKEVLPYNEQFF
TRBV5-1 TRBD1 CASSLDTGGGTDTQYF
TRBV10-3 NA CAISDLLRGTADTQYF
TRBV6-2/TRBV6-3 NA CASSYDVGGPYEQYF
TRBV7-8 NA CASTLLVLENEQFF
TRBV9 TRBD1 CASSAGQGASGYTF
TRBV6-6 TRBD1 CASSDRDSKYQPQHF
TRBV5-1 NA CASSFASGFSDTEAFF
TRBV6-5 TRBD1 CASSWSQGDTIYF
TRBV12-3/TRBV12-4 NA CASSLPGNEKLFF
TRBV3-1/TRBV3-2 TRBD1 CASSQESMGTAYGYTF
TRBV7-9 NA CASSERQADGYTF
TRBV12-3/TRBV12-4 NA CASSRVMWETQYF
TRBV11-2 NA CASSLVLAQAHEKLFF
TRBV7-2 NA CASSFVYEQYF
TRBV3-1/TRBV3-2 NA CASSQDRAGGYTF
TRBV19 NA CASSRAESETQYF
TRBV10-3 NA CAISSTSVDTQYF
TRBV5-1 NA CASSPLVQDQETQYF
TRBV6-5 TRBD1 CATLRQGSGNEQFF
TRBV3-1/TRBV3-2 NA CASSHWDTAYEQYF
TRBV28 NA CASRGPNYGYTF
TRBV6-5 NA CASSLRVSYNEQFF
TRBV27 TRBD1 CASSRGTGANYGYTF
TRBV7-9 NA CASTGVAGTQYF
TRBV24-1 TRBD2 CATSDFQRLAGPNEQFF
TRBV7-8 NA CASSSQGVGTEAFF
TRBV7-6 NA CASSPRIASGADTQYF
TRBV2 NA CASTLDRGSNQPQHF
TRBV7-8 NA CASSLARLTAGAGETQYF
TRBV7-3 TRBD2 CASSFQRGREQYF
TRBV5-4 TRBD1 CASGLQGLGGTEAFF
TRBV9 NA CASSVGGETQYF
TRBV18 TRBD1 CASSPGQGTSNEKLFF
TRBV7-9 NA CASSLEQGNQPQHF
TRBV19 TRBD1 CASEDRGQGEQYF
TRBV5-1 NA CASSLGIQVGSDTQYF
TRBV5-1 NA CASSLGQKSNEQFF